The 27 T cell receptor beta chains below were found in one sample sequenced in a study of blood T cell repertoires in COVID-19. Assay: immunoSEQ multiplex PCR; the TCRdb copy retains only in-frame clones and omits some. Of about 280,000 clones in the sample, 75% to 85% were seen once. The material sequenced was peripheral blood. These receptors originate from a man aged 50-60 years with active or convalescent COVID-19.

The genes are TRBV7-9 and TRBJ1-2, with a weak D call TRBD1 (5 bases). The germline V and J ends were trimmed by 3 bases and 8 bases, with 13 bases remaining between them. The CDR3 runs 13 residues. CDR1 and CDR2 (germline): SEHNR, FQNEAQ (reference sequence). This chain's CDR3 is CASSFNQGRGYTF. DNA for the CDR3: TGTGCCAGCAGCTTCAATCAGGGAAGAGGCTACACCTTC.

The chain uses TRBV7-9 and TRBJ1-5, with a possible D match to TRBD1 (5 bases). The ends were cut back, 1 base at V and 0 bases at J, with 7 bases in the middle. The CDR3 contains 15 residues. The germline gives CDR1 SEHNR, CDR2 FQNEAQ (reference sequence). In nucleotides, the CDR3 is TGTGCCAGCAGCTTAGAAGGGGTTAGCAATCAGCCCCAGCATTTT. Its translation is CASSLEGVSNQPQHF.

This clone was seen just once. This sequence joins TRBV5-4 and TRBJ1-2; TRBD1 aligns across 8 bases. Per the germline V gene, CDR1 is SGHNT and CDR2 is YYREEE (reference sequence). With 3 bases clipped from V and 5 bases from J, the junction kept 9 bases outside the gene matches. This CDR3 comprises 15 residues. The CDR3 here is CASSSSGTGTYGYTF. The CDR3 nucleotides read TGTGCCAGCAGCTCCTCCGGGACAGGCACATATGGCTACACCTTC.

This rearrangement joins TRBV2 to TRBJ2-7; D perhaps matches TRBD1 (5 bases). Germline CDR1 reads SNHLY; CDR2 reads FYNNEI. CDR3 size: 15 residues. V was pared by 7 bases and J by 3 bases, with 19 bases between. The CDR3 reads CASKPNTQGNYEQYF. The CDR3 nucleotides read TGTGCCAGCAAGCCTAATACGCAGGGCAACTACGAGCAGTACTTC.

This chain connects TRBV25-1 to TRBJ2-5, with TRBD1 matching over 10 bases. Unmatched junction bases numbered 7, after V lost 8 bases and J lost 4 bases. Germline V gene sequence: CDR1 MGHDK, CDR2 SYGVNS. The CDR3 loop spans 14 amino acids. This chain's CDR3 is CASLGRQGAETQYF. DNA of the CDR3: TGTGCCAGCTTAGGGAGACAGGGGGCAGAGACCCAGTACTTC.

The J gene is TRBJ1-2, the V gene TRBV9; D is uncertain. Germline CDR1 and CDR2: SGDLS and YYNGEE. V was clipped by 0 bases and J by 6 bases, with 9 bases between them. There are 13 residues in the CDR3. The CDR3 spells CASSVEPVNGYTF. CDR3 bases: TGTGCCAGCAGCGTAGAACCGGTAAATGGCTACACCTTC.

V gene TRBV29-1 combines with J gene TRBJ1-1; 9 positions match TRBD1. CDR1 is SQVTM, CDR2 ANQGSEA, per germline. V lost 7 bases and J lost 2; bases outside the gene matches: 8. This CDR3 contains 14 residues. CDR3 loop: CSAGTGTFNTEAFF. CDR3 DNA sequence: TGCAGCGCCGGGACAGGGACCTTTAACACTGAAGCTTTCTTT.

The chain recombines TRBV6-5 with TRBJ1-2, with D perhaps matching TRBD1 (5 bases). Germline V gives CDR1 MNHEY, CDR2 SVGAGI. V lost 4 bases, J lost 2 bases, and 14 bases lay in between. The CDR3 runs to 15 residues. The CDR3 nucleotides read TGTGCCAGCAGTTCGCCAACTGCAGGGAACTATGGCTACACCTTC. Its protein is CASSSPTAGNYGYTF.

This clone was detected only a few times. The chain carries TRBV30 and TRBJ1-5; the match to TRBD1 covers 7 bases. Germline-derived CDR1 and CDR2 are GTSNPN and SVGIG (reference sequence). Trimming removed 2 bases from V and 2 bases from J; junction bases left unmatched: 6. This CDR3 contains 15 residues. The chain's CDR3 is CAWSLGGSRNQPQHF. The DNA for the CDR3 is TGTGCCTGGAGTTTAGGGGGCTCCCGCAATCAGCCCCAGCATTTT.

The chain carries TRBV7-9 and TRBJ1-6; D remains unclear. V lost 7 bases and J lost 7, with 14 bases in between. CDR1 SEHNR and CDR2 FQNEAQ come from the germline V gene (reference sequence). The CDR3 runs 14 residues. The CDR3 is CASTRTGRNSPLHF. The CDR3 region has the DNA TGTGCCAGCACCAGAACCGGGAGGAATTCACCCCTCCACTTT. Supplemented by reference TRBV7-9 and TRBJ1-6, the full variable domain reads DTGVSQNPRHKITKRGQNVTFRCDPISEHNRLYWYRQTLGQGPEFLTYFQNEAQLEKSRLLSDRFSAERPKGSFSTLEIQRTEQGDSAMYLCASTRTGRNSPLHFGNGTRLTVT.

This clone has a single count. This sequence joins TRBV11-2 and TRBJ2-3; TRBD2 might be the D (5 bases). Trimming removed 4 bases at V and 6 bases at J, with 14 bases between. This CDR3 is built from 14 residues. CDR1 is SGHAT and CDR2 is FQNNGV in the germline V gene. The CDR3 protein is CASSSLVGLDTQYF. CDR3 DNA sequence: TGTGCCAGCAGCTCACTAGTAGGACTCGATACGCAGTATTTT.

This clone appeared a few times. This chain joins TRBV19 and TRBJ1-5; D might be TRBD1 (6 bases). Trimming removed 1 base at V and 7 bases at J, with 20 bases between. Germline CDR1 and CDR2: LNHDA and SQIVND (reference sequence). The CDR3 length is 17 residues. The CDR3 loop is CASSIALRGTDRQPQHF. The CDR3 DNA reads TGTGCCAGTAGTATAGCCCTTAGGGGGACCGACAGGCAGCCCCAGCATTTT.

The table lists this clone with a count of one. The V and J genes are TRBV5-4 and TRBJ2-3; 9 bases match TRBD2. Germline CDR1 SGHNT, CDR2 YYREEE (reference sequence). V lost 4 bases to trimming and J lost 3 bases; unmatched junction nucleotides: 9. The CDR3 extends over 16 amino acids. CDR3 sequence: CASSLGASGNTDTQYF. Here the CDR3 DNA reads TGTGCCAGCAGCCTGGGGGCTAGCGGGAATACAGATACGCAGTATTTT.

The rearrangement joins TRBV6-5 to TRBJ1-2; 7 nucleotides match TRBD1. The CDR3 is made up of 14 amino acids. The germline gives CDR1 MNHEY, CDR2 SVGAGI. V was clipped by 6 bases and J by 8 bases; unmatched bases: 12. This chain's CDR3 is CASRSLTGAEGYTF. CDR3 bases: TGTGCCAGCAGGTCACTTACAGGGGCGGAGGGCTACACCTTC.

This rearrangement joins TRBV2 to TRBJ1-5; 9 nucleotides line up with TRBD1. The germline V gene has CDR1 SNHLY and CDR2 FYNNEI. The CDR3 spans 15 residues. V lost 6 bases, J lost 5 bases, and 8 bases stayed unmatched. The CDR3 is CASSARQGGDQPQHF. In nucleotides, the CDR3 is TGTGCCAGCAGCGCTAGACAGGGGGGGGATCAGCCCCAGCATTTT.

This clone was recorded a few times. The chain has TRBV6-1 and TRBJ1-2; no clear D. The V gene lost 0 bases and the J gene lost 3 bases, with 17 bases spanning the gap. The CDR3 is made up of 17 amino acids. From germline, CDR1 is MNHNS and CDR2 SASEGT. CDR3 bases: TGTGCCAGCAGTGAAGCGCGGGGTGGGTTGGGGTACTATGGCTACACCTTC. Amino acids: CASSEARGGLGYYGYTF.

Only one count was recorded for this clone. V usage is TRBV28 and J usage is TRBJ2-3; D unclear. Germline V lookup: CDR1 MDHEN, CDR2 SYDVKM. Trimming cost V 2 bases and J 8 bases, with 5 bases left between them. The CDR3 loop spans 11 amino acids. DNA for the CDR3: TGTGCCAGCAGTTTAGAGAGTACGCAGTATTTT. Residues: CASSLESTQYF. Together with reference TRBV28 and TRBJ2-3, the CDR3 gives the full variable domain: DVKVTQSSRYLVKRTGEKVFLECVQDMDHENMFWYRQDPGLGLRLIYFSYDVKMKEKGDIPEGYSVSREKKERFSLILESASTNQTSMYLCASSLESTQYFGPGTRLTVL.

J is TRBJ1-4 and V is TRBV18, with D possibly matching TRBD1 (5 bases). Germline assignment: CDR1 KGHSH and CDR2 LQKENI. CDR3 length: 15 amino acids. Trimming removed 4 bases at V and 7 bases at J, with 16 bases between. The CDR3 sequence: CASSLPGRGSEKLFF. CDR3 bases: TGTGCCAGCTCACTCCCGGGACGGGGGTCTGAAAAACTGTTTTTT.

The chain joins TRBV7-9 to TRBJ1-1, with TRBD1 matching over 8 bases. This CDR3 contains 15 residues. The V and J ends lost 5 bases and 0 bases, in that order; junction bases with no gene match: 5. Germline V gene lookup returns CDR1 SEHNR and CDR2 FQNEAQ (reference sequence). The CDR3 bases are TGTGCCAGCAGCCCCGGGACAGGCTTGAACACTGAAGCTTTCTTT. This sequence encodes CASSPGTGLNTEAFF.

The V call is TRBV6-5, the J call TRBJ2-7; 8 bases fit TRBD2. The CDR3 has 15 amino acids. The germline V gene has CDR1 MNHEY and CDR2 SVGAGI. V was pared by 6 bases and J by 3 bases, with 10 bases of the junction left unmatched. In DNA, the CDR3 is TGTGCCAGCAGCAACGGGGGGGCCTCCCACTACGAGCAGTACTTC. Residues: CASSNGGASHYEQYF.

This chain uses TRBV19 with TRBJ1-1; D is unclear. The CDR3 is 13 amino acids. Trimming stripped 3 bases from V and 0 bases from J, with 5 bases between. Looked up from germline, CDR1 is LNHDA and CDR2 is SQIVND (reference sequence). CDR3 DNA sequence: TGTGCCAGTAGTATCACGGTGAACACTGAAGCTTTCTTT. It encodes CASSITVNTEAFF.

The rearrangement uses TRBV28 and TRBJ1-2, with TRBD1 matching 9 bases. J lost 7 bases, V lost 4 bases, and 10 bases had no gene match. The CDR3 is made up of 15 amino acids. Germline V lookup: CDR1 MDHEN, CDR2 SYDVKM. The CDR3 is CASSSRQGVIGGYTF. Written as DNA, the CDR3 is TGTGCCAGCAGTTCCCGACAGGGGGTCATAGGTGGCTACACCTTC.

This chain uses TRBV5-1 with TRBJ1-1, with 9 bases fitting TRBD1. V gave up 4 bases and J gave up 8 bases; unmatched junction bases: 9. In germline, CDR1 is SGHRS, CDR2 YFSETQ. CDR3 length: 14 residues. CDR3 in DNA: TGCGCCAGCAGCCAACCGACAGGGGGGGCCGAAGCTTTCTTT. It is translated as CASSQPTGGAEAFF.

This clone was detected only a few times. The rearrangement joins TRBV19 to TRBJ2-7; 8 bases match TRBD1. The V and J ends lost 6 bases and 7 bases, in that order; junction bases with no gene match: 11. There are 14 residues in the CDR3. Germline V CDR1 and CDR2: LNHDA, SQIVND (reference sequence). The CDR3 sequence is CASSSFQGAREQYF. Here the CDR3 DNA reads TGTGCCAGTAGCAGCTTCCAGGGGGCGCGGGAGCAGTACTTC.

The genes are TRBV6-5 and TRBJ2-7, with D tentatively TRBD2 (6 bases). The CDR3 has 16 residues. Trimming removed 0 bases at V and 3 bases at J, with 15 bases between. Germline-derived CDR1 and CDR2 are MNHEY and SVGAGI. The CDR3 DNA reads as TGTGCCAGCAGTTACTCGCCGGGCGGGAAGGGCTACGAGCAGTACTTC. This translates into CASSYSPGGKGYEQYF.

This chain's CDR3 is CASRSRGTFNEKLFF. Here the CDR3 DNA reads TGTGCCAGCAGATCACGAGGCACATTTAATGAAAAACTGTTTTTT. This chain joins TRBV28 and TRBJ1-4; unclear D gene. Trimming removed 6 bases at V and 4 bases at J, with 15 bases between. The CDR3 extends over 15 amino acids. Germline CDR1 and CDR2: MDHEN and SYDVKM.

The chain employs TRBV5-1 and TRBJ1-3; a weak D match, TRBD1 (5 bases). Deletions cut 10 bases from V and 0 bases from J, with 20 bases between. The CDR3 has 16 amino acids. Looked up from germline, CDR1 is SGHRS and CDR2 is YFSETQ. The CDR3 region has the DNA TGCGCCTCCCAGCGATCTGGCGGGGGCTCTGGAAACACCATATATTTT. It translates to CASQRSGGGSGNTIYF.